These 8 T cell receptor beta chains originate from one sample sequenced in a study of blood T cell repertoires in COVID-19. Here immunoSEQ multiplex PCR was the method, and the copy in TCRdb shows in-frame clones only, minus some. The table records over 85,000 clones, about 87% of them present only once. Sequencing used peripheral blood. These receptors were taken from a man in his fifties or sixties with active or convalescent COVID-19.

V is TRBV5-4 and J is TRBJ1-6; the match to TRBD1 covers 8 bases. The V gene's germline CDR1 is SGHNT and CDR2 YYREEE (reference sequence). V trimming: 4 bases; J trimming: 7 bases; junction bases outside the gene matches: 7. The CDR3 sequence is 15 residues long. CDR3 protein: CASSLTDRGNSPLHF. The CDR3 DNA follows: TGTGCCAGCAGCCTTACTGACAGGGGCAATTCACCCCTCCACTTT.

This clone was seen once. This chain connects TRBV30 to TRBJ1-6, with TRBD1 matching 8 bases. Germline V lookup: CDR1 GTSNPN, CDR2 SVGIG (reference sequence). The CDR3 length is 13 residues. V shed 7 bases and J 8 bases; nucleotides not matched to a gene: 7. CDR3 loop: CASPGGEDSPLHF. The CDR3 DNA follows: TGTGCCTCCCCAGGGGGCGAGGATTCACCCCTCCACTTT.

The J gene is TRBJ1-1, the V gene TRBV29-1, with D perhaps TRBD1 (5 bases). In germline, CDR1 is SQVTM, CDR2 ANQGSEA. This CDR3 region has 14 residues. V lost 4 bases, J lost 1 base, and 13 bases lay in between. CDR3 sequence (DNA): TGCAGCGTTGTGGGTAGACAGACGAACACTGAAGCTTTCTTT. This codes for CSVVGRQTNTEAFF.

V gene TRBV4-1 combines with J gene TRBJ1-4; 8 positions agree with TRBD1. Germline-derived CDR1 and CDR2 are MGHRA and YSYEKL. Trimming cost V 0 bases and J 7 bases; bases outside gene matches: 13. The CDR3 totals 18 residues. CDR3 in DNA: TGCGCCAGCAGCCAAGATACGGACAGGGTCAGGTTTGGTGAAAAACTGTTTTTT. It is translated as CASSQDTDRVRFGEKLFF.

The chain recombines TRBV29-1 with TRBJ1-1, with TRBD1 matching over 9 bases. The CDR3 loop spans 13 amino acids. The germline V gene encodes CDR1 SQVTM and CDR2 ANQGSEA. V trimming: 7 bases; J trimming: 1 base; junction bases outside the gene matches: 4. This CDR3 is CSAKGQGNTEAFF. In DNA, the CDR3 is TGCAGCGCCAAGGGACAGGGGAACACTGAAGCTTTCTTT. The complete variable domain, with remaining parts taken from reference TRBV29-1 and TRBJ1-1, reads SAVISQKPSRDICQRGTSLTIQCQVDSQVTMMFWYRQQPGQSLTLIATANQGSEATYESGFVIDKFPISRPNLTFSTLTVSNMSPEDSSIYLCSAKGQGNTEAFFGQGTRLTVV.

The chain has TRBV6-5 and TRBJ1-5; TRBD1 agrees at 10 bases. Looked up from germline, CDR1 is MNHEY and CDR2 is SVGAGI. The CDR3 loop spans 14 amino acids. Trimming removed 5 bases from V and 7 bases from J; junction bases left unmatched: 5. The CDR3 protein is CASSPGTGEQPQHF. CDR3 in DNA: TGTGCCAGCAGTCCGGGGACAGGGGAACAGCCCCAGCATTTT.

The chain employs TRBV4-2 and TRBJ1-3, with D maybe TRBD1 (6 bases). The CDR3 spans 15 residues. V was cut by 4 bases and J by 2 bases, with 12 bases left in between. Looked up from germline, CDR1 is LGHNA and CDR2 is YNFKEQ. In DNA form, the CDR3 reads TGTGCCAGCAGCCTCGCAGGGGCTACTGGAAACACCATATATTTT. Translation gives CASSLAGATGNTIYF.

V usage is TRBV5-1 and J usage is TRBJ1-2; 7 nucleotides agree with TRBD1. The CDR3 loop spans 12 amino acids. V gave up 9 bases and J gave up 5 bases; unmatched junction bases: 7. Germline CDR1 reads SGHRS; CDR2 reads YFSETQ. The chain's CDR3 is CATSGTDYGYTF. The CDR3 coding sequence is TGCGCCACCTCCGGGACAGATTATGGCTACACCTTC.